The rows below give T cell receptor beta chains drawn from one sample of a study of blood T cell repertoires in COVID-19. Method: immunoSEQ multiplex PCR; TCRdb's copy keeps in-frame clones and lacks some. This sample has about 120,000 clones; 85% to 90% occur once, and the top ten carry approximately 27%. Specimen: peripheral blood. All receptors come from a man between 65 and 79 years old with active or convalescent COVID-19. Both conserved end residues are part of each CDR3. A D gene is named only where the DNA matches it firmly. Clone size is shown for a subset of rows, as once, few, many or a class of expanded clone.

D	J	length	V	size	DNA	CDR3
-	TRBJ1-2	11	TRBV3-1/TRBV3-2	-	TGTGCCAGCAGCCAAGATTGGGGGGTCGCCTTC	CASSQDWGVAF
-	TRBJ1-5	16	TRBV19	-	TGTGCCAGTAGTATGTTCGGGTCCAATAGCAATCAGCCCCAGCATTTT	CASSMFGSNSNQPQHF
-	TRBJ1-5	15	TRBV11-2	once	TGTGCCAGCAGCTTCGGGGGAGGTTCGAATCAGCCCCAGCATTTT	CASSFGGGSNQPQHF
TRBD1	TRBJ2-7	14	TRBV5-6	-	TGTGCCAGCAGCGAGAGGACAGGGCCCCACGAGCAGTACTTC	CASSERTGPHEQYF
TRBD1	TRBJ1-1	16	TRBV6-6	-	TGTGCCAGCAGTTCCGGGGACAGGGGGATGAACGCTGAAGCTTTCTTT	CASSSGDRGMNAEAFF
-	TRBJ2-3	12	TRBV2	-	TGTGCCAGCAGTGCAGGGGCAGATACGCAGTATTTT	CASSAGADTQYF
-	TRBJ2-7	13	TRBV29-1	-	TGCAGCGTCCTACCCCCGGGTTCCTACGAGCAGTACTTC	CSVLPPGSYEQYF
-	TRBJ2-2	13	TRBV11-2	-	TGTGCCAGCAGCTTCCGGGGGACCGGGGAGCTGTTTTTT	CASSFRGTGELFF
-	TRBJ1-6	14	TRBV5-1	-	TGCGCCAGCAGCCCTGACGGGGATAATTCACCCCTCCACTTT	CASSPDGDNSPLHF
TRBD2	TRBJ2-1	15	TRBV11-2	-	TGTGCCAGCAGCACCCGGACTAGCGGGAGTAATGAGCAGTTCTTC	CASSTRTSGSNEQFF
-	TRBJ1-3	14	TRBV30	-	TGTGCCTGGAGTGTACTCAGGATAGGAAACACCATATATTTT	CAWSVLRIGNTIYF